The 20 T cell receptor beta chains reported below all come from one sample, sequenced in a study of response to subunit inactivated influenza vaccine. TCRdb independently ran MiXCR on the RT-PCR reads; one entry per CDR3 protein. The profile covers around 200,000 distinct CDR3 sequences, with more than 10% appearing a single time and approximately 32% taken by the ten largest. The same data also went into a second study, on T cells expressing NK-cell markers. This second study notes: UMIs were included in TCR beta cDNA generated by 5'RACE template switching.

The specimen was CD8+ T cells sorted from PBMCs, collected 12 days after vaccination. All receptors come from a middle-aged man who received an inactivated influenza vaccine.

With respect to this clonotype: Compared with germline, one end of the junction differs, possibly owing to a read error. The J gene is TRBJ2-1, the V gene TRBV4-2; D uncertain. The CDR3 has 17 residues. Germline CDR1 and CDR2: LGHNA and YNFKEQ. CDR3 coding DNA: TGTGCCCGCAGCCAAGATCTGCGGCTCTACTCCTACAATGAGCAGTTCTTC. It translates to CARSQDLRLYSYNEQFF.

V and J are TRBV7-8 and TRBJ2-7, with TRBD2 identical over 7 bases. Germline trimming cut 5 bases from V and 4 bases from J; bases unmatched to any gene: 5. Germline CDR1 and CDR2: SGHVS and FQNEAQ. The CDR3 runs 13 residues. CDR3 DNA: TGTGCCAGCAGCCGGACTAGTTCGTACGAGCAGTACTTC. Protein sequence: CASSRTSSYEQYF.

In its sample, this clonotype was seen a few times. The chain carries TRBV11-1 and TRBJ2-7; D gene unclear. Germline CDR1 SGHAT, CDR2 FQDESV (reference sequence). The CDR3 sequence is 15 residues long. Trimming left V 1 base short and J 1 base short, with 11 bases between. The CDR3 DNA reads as TGTGCCAGCAGCTTAGGGCTAGGGCCTTCCTACGAGCAGTACTTC. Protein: CASSLGLGPSYEQYF.

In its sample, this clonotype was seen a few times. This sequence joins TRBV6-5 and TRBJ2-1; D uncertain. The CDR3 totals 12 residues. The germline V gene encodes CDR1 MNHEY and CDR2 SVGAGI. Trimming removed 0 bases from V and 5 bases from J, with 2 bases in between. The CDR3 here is CASSYSNNEQFF. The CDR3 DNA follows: TGTGCCAGCAGTTACTCTAACAATGAGCAGTTCTTC.

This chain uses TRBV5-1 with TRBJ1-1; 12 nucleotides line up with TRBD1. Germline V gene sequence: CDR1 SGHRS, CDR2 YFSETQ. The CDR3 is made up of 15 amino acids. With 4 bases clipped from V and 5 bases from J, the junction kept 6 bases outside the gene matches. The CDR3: CASSGGTGGVTEAFF. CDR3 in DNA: TGCGCCAGCAGCGGCGGGACAGGGGGCGTAACTGAAGCTTTCTTT.

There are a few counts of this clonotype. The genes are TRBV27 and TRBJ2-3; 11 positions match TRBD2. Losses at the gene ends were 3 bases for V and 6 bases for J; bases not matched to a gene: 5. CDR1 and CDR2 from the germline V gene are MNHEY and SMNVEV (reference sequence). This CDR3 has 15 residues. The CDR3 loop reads CASSFLAGGVDTQYF. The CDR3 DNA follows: TGTGCCAGCAGTTTCCTAGCGGGAGGAGTGGATACGCAGTATTTT.

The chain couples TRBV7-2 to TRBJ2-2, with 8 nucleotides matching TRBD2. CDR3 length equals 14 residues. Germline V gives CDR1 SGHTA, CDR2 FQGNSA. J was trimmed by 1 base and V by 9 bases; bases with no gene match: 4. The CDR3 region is CASEAGENTGELFF. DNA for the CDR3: TGTGCCAGTGAAGCGGGGGAGAACACCGGGGAGCTGTTTTTT. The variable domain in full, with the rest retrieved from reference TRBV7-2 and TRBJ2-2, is GAGVSQSPSNKVTEKGKDVELRCDPISGHTALYWYRQSLGQGLEFLIYFQGNSAPDKSGLPSDRFSAERTGGSVSTLTIQRTQQEDSAVYLCASEAGENTGELFFGEGSRLTVL.

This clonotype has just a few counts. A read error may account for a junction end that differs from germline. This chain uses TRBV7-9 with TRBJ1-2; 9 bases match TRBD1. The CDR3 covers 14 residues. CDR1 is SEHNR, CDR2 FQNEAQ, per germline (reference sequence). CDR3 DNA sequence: TGTGCCTGCCATGCCCCTATTTCGACAGGGGGTATCTCCTTC. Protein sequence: CACHAPISTGGISF.

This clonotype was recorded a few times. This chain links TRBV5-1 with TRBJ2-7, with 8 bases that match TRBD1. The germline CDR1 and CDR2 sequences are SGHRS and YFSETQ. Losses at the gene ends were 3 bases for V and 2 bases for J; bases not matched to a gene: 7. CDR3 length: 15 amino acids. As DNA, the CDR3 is TGCGCCAGCAGCTGGGGGCAGGGGGCGGCCTACGAGCAGTACTTC. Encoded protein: CASSWGQGAAYEQYF. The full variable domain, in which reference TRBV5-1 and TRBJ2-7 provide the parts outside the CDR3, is KAGVTQTPRYLIKTRGQQVTLSCSPISGHRSVSWYQQTPGQGLQFLFEYFSETQRNKGNFPGRFSGRQFSNSRSEMNVSTLELGDSALYLCASSWGQGAAYEQYFGPGTRLTVT.

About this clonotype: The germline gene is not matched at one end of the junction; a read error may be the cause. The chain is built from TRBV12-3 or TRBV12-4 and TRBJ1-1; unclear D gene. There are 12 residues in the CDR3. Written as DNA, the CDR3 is TGTGCCAGCAGTTTAGCCAGACCTGAAGCTATCTTT. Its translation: CASSLARPEAIF.

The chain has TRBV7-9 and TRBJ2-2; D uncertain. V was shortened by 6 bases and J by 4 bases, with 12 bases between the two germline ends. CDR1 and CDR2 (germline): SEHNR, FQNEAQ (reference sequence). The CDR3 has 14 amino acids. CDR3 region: CASSPNPGTGELFF. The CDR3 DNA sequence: TGTGCCAGCAGTCCCAACCCGGGCACCGGGGAGCTGTTTTTT.

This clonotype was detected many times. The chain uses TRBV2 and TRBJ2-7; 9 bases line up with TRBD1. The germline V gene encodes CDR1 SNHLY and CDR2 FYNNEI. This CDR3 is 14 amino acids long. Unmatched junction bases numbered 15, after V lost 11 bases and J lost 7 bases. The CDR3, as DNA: TGTGCCTCCCAACCCCCCGGGACAGGGAGAGAGCAGTACTTC. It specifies CASQPPGTGREQYF.

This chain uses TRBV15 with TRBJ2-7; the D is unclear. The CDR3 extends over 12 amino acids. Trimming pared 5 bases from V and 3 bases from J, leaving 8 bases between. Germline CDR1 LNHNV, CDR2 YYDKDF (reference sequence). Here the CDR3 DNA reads TGTGCCACCAGCGGGAACTACTACGAGCAGTACTTC. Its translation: CATSGNYYEQYF.

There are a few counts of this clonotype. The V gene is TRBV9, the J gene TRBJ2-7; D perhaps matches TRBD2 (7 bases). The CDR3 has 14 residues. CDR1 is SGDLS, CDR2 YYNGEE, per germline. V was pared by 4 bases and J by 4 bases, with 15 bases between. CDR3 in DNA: TGTGCCAGCAGCTCCGCGGGGGCTGGGTACGAGCAGTACTTC. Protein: CASSSAGAGYEQYF.

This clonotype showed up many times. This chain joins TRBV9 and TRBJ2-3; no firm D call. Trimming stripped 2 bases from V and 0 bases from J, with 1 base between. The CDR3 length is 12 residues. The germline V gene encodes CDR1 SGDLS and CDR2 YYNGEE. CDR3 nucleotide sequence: TGTGCCAGCAGCGTTAGCACAGATACGCAGTATTTT. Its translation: CASSVSTDTQYF.

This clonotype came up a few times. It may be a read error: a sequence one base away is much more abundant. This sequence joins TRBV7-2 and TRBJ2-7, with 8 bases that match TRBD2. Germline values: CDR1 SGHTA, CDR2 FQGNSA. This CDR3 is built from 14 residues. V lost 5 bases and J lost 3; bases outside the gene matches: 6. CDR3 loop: CASSPGLGGYEQYF. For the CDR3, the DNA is TGTGCCAGCAGCCCGGGACTAGGGGGCTACGAGCAGTACTTC.

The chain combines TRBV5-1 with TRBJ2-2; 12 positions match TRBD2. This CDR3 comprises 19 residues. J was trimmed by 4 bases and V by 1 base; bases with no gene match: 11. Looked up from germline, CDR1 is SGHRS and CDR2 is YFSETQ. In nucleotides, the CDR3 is TGCGCCAGCAGCTTGTTCGCGACTAGCGGGAGCCGGAGCACCGGGGAGCTGTTTTTT. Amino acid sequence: CASSLFATSGSRSTGELFF.

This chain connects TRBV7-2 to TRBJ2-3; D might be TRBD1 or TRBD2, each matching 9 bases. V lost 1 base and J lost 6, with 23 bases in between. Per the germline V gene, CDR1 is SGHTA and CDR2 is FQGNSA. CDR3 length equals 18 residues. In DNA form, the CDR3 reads TGTGCCAGCAGCTTAGGGCGGGGGGGACAGGGCTACACGGATACGCAGTATTTT. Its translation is CASSLGRGGQGYTDTQYF.

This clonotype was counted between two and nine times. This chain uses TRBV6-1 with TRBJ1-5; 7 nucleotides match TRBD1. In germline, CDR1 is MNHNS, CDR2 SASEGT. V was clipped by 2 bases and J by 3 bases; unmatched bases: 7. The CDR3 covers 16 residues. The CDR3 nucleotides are TGTGCCAGCAGTGAATTACAGGGGTGGGACAATCAGCCCCAGCATTTT. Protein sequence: CASSELQGWDNQPQHF.

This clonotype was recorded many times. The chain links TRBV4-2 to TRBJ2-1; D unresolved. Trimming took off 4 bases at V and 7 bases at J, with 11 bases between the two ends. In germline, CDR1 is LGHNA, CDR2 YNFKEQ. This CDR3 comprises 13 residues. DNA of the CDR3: TGTGCCAGCAGCCCGGCCCTATGGAATGAGCAGTTCTTC. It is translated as CASSPALWNEQFF.